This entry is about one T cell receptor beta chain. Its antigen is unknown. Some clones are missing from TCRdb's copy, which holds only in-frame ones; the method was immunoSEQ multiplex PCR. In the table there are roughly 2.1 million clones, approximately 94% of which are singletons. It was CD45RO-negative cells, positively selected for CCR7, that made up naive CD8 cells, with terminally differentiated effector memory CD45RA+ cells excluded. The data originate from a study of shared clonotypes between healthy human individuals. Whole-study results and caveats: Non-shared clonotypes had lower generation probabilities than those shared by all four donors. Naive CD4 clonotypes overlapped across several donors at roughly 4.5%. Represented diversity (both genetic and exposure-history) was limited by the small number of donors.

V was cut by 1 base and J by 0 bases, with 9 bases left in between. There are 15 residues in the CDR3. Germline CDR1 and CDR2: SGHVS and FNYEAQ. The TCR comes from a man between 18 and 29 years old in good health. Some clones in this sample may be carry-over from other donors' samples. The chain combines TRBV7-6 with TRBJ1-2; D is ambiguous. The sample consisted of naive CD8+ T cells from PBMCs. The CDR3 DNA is TGTGCCAGCAGCTTAGTTGAGGGAACTAACTATGGCTACACCTTC. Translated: CASSLVEGTNYGYTF.